This section outlines one TCR beta chain sequence together with its context. The entry originates in a study of response to subunit inactivated influenza vaccine. MiXCR, applied by TCRdb to the RT-PCR reads, yields one record per CDR3 protein. The sample holds some 520,000 distinct CDR3 sequences, approximately 15% seen once. This CDR3 spans 15 amino acids. The V gene lost 5 bases and the J gene lost 2 bases, with 13 bases spanning the gap. Germline CDR1 KGHSH, CDR2 LQKENI. The chain joins TRBV18 to TRBJ2-1, with D perhaps assigned TRBD1 or TRBD2 (5 bases each). The sequenced sample was CD4+ T cells sorted from PBMCs, obtained roughly 24 months after vaccination. This clonotype originated in a man in his fifties or sixties who received an inactivated influenza vaccine. CDR3 coding DNA: TGTGCCAGCTCATTCGGGACGCGGGCCTACAATGAGCAGTTCTTC. Its protein product is CASSFGTRAYNEQFF.